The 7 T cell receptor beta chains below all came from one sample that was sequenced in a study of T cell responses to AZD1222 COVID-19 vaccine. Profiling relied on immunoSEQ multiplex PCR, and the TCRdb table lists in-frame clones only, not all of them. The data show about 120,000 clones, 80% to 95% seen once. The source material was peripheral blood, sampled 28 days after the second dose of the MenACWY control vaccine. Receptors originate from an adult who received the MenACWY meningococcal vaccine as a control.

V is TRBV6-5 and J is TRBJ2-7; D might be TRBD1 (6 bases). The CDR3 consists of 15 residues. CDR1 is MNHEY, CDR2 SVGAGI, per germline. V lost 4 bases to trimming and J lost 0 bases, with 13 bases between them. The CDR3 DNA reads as TGTGCCAGCAGTTTCGACAGGACCAGCTCCTACGAGCAGTACTTC. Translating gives CASSFDRTSSYEQYF.

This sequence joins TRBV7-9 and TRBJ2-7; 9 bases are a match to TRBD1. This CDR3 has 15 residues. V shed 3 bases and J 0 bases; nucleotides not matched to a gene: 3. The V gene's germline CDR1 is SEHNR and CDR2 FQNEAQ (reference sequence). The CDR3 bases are TGTGCCAGCAGCTTCGGGACAGGGTTCTCCTACGAGCAGTACTTC. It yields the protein CASSFGTGFSYEQYF.

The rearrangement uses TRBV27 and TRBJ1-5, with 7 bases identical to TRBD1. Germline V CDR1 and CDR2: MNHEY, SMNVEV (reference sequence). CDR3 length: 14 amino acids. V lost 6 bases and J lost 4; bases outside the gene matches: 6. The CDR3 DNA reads TGTGCCAGCAGCACGACAGGGTGGAATCAGCCCCAGCATTTT. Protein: CASSTTGWNQPQHF.

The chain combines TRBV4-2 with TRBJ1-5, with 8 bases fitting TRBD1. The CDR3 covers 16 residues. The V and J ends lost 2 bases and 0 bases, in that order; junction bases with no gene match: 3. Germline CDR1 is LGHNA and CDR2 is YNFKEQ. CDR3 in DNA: TGTGCCAGCAGCCAAAAGACAGGGGTTAGCAATCAGCCCCAGCATTTT. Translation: CASSQKTGVSNQPQHF.

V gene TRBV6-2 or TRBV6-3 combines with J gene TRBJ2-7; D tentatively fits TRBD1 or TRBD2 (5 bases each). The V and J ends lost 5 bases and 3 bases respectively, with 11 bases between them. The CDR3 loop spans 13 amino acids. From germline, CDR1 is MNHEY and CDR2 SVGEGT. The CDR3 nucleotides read TGTGCCAGCAGTGAGGGGCGCAGCTACGAGCAGTACGTC. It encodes CASSEGRSYEQYV.

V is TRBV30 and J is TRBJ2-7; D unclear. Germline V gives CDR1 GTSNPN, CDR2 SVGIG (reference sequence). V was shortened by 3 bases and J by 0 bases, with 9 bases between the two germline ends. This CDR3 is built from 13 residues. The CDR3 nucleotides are TGTGCCTGGAGCGTGGCATTCTCCTACGAGCAGTACTTC. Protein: CAWSVAFSYEQYF.

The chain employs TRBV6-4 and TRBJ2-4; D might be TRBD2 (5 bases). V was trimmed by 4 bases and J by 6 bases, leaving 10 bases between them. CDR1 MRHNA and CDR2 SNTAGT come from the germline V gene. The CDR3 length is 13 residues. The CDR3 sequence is CASSAGDGNIQYF. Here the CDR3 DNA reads TGTGCCAGCAGTGCCGGGGATGGAAACATTCAGTACTTC.